This section outlines one T cell receptor beta chain sequence together with its context. This record comes from a study of STAT5B mutations in CD4+ large granular lymphocyte leukemia. Sequenced by immunoSEQ multiplex PCR; TCRdb stores in-frame clones only, minus some. The repertoire holds roughly 30,000 clones, with roughly nine tenths as singletons. Germline V gene sequence: CDR1 ENHRY, CDR2 SYGVKD. The V and J ends lost 3 bases and 0 bases respectively, with 12 bases between them. The CDR3 contains 17 residues. The rearrangement links TRBV10-3 to TRBJ2-6, with a weak D call TRBD1 (5 bases). The sequence derives from a human donor in good health. The sequenced sample consisted of CD4+ T cells from blood buffy coats. CDR3 DNA sequence: TGTGCCATCAGTGACGGACAAGGGAACTCTGGGGCCAACGTCCTGACTTTC. Its protein product is CAISDGQGNSGANVLTF.